This T cell receptor beta chain is drawn from a study of control samples from healthy donors and cancer patients. From germline, CDR1 is LNHDA and CDR2 SQIVND (reference sequence). This CDR3 is built from 16 residues. Trimming removed 5 bases at V and 4 bases at J, with 20 bases between. Assay: immunoSEQ multiplex PCR; the TCRdb copy retains only in-frame clones and omits some. The sample holds 95,000 to 130,000 clones, 85% to 90% seen once. The rearrangement uses TRBV19 and TRBJ2-5; D tentatively fits TRBD1 or TRBD2 (5 bases each). The receptor was derived from a woman aged 50 to 60 with colorectal cancer. Sequences were obtained from PBMCs. DNA of the CDR3: TGTGCCAGTAGTGCCCTAGGGGTGGGAGTTGGAGAGACCCAGTACTTC. Translated, it gives CASSALGVGVGETQYF.